This TCR beta chain was recovered during a study of T cell responses to AZD1222 COVID-19 vaccine. Study findings and constraints: Regions 160-218 and 743-854 held dominance among vaccine-associated CD4 TCRs, which spanned spike.

Whether given at about 4 or about 12 weeks, second doses were pooled. Assay used: immunoSEQ multiplex PCR; TCRdb lists only in-frame clones, some missing. This sample has 80,000 to 90,000 clones, with just over 90% found just once. Remarks on this clone: Its antigen is currently unknown.

The source is an adult who received the AZD1222 COVID-19 vaccine. The material was peripheral blood, obtained 28 days after the second AZD1222 dose.

The CDR3 DNA follows: TGCGCCAGCAGCCAAAAAAGTGGTGGGGTCTCCTACGAGCAGTACTTC. Translated, it gives CASSQKSGGVSYEQYF. The chain uses TRBV4-1 and TRBJ2-7; D uncertain. CDR1 is MGHRA, CDR2 YSYEKL, per germline. The CDR3 covers 16 residues. Trimming removed 2 bases at V and 0 bases at J, with 14 bases between.